A selection of T cell receptor beta chains follows, all from one sample in a study of shared clonotypes between healthy human individuals. Measured with immunoSEQ multiplex PCR; TCRdb has only the in-frame clones, and not every one. The sample comprises approximately 980,000 clones, 70% to 85% of which are singletons, and approximately 1.5% rests with the top ten. Sequenced sample: memory CD4+ T cells sorted from blood. The receptor set was obtained from a man aged 18 to 29 in good health. The CDR3 runs from the conserved cysteine through the conserved F or W. Fields, in order: clone size, D gene, V gene, J gene, CDR3 protein, CDR3 DNA. D genes are given only for firm matches. Where a row states a size, it is once, few, many or the class of an expanded clone; other rows omit it.

>NA|NA|TRBV27|TRBJ2-6
CASRKVGSGANVLTF
TGTGCCAGTAGAAAGGTTGGCTCTGGGGCCAACGTCCTGACTTTC
>NA|NA|TRBV6-5|TRBJ1-1
CASRERGATEAFF
TGTGCCAGCAGAGAGAGGGGGGCCACTGAAGCTTTCTTT
>NA|TRBD1|TRBV30|TRBJ1-2
CAYTGTGGGYTF
TGTGCCTACACCGGGACAGGGGGAGGCTACACCTTC
>NA|TRBD1|TRBV5-1|TRBJ1-4
CASSYGQGNEKLFF
TGCGCCAGCAGCTATGGACAGGGCAACGAAAAACTGTTTTTT
>NA|NA|TRBV30|TRBJ1-2
CAWDSGRYGYTF
TGTGCCTGGGATTCAGGGAGGTATGGCTACACCTTC
>once|NA|TRBV5-1|TRBJ2-4
CASSLSGDNIQYF
TGCGCCAGCAGCTTGTCCGGGGACAACATTCAGTACTTC
>NA|NA|TRBV5-1|TRBJ2-7
CASSLESGVQTGQYF
TGCGCCAGCAGCTTGGAGTCAGGGGTCCAAACGGGGCAGTACTTC
>NA|TRBD1|TRBV29-1|TRBJ2-5
CSVETGGAKTQYF
TGCAGCGTTGAGACAGGGGGCGCGAAGACCCAGTACTTC
>NA|NA|TRBV5-1|TRBJ1-4
CASSRSREEKLFF
TGCGCCAGCAGCCGAAGCCGGGAGGAAAAACTGTTTTTT
>few|NA|TRBV18|TRBJ1-1
CASQKDTTTEAFF
TGTGCCAGCCAAAAGGACACAACCACTGAAGCTTTCTTT
>NA|TRBD1|TRBV19|TRBJ2-7
CASSSRGTGGYYEQYF
TGTGCCAGTAGTTCCCGGGGGACAGGGGGCTACTACGAGCAGTACTTC
>NA|NA|TRBV18|TRBJ2-7
CASSPINRQADEQYF
TGTGCCAGCTCACCAATCAACAGACAGGCGGACGAGCAGTACTTC
>NA|NA|TRBV4-1|TRBJ1-5
CASSQDWQGSNQPQHF
TGCGCCAGCAGCCAAGATTGGCAGGGGAGCAATCAGCCCCAGCATTTT
>once|NA|TRBV7-2|TRBJ2-6
CASSLDTGGANVLTF
TGTGCCAGCAGCTTAGACACAGGTGGGGCCAACGTCCTGACTTTC
>NA|TRBD1|TRBV18|TRBJ1-2
CASSEQGNYGYTF
TGTGCCAGCTCAGAACAGGGGAACTATGGCTACACCTTC
>NA|TRBD1|TRBV5-4|TRBJ1-1
CASREGALNTEAFF
TGTGCCAGCAGGGAGGGGGCTCTGAACACTGAAGCTTTCTTT
>once|NA|TRBV5-1|TRBJ2-5
CASSAREKETQYF
TGCGCCAGCAGCGCCCGGGAAAAAGAGACCCAGTACTTC
>NA|NA|TRBV9|TRBJ1-3
CASSVGRGAGNTIYF
TGTGCCAGCAGCGTAGGAAGGGGCGCCGGAAACACCATATATTTT
>few|NA|TRBV7-2|TRBJ2-5
CASSAGTHPGETQYF
TGTGCCAGCAGCGCGGGGACGCACCCAGGAGAGACCCAGTACTTC
>once|NA|TRBV5-4|TRBJ1-2
CASSLGRQNYGYTF
TGTGCCAGCAGCTTGGGTAGACAGAACTATGGCTACACCTTC
>NA|TRBD1|TRBV5-4|TRBJ2-7
CASSPDRGRYEQYF
TGTGCCAGCAGCCCCGACAGGGGGCGGTACGAGCAGTACTTC
>NA|NA|TRBV7-2|TRBJ2-7
CASSPVNSGYEQYF
TGTGCCAGCAGCCCTGTTAATTCGGGCTACGAGCAGTACTTC
>NA|NA|TRBV5-4|TRBJ1-6
CASSLAFGSMNSPLHF
TGTGCCAGCAGCTTGGCATTCGGGAGCATGAATTCACCCCTCCACTTT
>NA|TRBD2|TRBV5-5|TRBJ2-7
CASSLGGTSGSRYEQYF
TGTGCCAGCAGCTTGGGTGGGACTAGCGGATCTCGCTACGAGCAGTACTTC
>NA|NA|TRBV6-6|TRBJ2-7
CASSYGGGAPYEQYF
TGTGCCAGCAGTTACGGTGGCGGCGCTCCCTACGAGCAGTACTTC
>NA|NA|TRBV7-2|TRBJ1-5
CASSSRTPLSNQPQHF
TGTGCCAGCAGCAGTAGGACACCTTTGAGCAATCAGCCCCAGCATTTT
>few|NA|TRBV10-2|TRBJ1-5
CASSEGSNQPQHF
TGCGCCAGCAGCGAGGGGAGCAATCAGCCCCAGCATTTT
>NA|TRBD1|TRBV5-1|TRBJ2-7
CASSLETGIEQYF
TGCGCCAGCAGCTTGGAGACAGGGATCGAGCAGTACTTC
>NA|TRBD1|TRBV5-6|TRBJ2-7
CASSSRDRGRYEQYF
TGTGCCAGCAGCTCCCGGGACAGGGGACGCTACGAGCAGTACTTC
>NA|TRBD1|TRBV28|TRBJ1-2
CASATGVMYGYTF
TGTGCCAGCGCTACAGGGGTCATGTATGGCTACACCTTC
>NA|NA|TRBV13|TRBJ2-5
CASSESSVQETQYF
TGTGCCAGCAGTGAATCCAGCGTCCAAGAGACCCAGTACTTC
>NA|TRBD1|TRBV10-3|TRBJ2-1
CAISENGQGYNEQFF
TGTGCCATCAGTGAGAACGGACAGGGCTACAATGAGCAGTTCTTC
>NA|NA|TRBV7-8|TRBJ1-5
CASSLLGLTYQPQHF
TGTGCCAGCAGCTTATTAGGGTTAACATATCAGCCCCAGCATTTT
>few|TRBD2|TRBV30|TRBJ2-1
CAWSGTSGGGKFF
TGTGCCTGGAGCGGGACTAGCGGGGGTGGTAAGTTCTTC
>NA|NA|TRBV6-5|TRBJ1-2
CASSSERDSRRTF
TGTGCCAGCAGTTCTGAAAGGGACTCCCGTAGAACCTTC
>NA|TRBD1|TRBV5-5|TRBJ1-1
CASSPNPSTGRGTEAFF
TGTGCCAGCAGCCCTAACCCTTCGACAGGGAGAGGTACTGAAGCTTTCTTT
>few|TRBD2|TRBV5-4|TRBJ2-2
CASSFAGGDGTGELFF
TGTGCCAGCAGCTTTGCCGGGGGGGACGGCACCGGGGAGCTGTTTTTT
>NA|NA|TRBV30|TRBJ1-5
CAWSLQGGYQPQHF
TGTGCCTGGAGTTTACAGGGAGGGTACCAGCCCCAGCATTTT
>few|NA|TRBV18|TRBJ2-3
CASSPYSTDTQYF
TGTGCCAGCTCACCCTACAGCACAGATACGCAGTATTTT
>NA|TRBD1|TRBV11-2|TRBJ2-7
CASSLDQGGLREQYF
TGTGCCAGCAGCTTAGATCAAGGGGGCTTAAGGGAGCAGTACTTC
>NA|NA|TRBV7-2|TRBJ2-7
CASSSQLVADEQYF
TGTGCCAGCAGCTCACAACTAGTAGCTGACGAGCAGTACTTC
>NA|NA|TRBV6-1|TRBJ2-2
CASENSVGFGELFF
TGTGCCAGCGAGAATAGTGTGGGATTCGGGGAGCTGTTTTTT
>once|NA|TRBV7-9|TRBJ2-1
CASSSIRRDQGNEQFF
TGTGCCAGCAGCTCCATACGGCGGGATCAGGGCAATGAGCAGTTCTTC
>NA|NA|TRBV5-4|TRBJ1-2
CASSSRSGTLYGYTF
TGTGCCAGCAGCTCTCGTTCCGGGACACTTTATGGCTACACCTTC
>NA|NA|TRBV18|TRBJ2-7
CASSRESSYEQYF
TGTGCCAGCTCACGGGAGAGCTCCTACGAGCAGTACTTC
>NA|TRBD2|TRBV7-9|TRBJ2-7
CASSSGLVSSYEQYF
TGTGCCAGCAGCTCAGGACTAGTTAGCTCCTACGAGCAGTACTTC
>once|TRBD2|TRBV4-3|TRBJ2-1
CASSQVVLAGAYNEQFF
TGCGCCAGCAGCCAAGTTGTTCTAGCGGGAGCTTACAATGAGCAGTTCTTC